What follows are 14 T cell receptor beta chains derived from one specimen sequenced in a study of blood T cells in healthy people across ages. Together with a sample-barcoded 5' primer, a J-beta primer mix was included in a second PCR lasting about 7 to 12 cycles. From the 5' RACE reads, TCRdb called clonotypes with MiXCR, one entry per CDR3 protein. The sample consists of some 930,000 distinct CDR3 sequences, about 28% of them appearing once. The sample was also linked to a second study, of T cells of mothers and their children.

The sample was blood. These receptors all come from a woman aged 40-49 years in good health.

V usage is TRBV5-1 and J usage is TRBJ1-5; D not resolved. Trimming left V 0 bases short and J 5 bases short, with 12 bases between. Germline values: CDR1 SGHRS, CDR2 YFSETQ. CDR3 size: 15 residues. The CDR3 loop reads CASSLGGRSDQPQHF. The CDR3 DNA is TGCGCCAGCAGCTTGGGAGGGCGTTCGGATCAGCCCCAGCATTTT.

A few counts support this clonotype. The CDR3 spells CASRYSTGGYGYTF. The CDR3 nucleotides read TGTGCCAGCAGGTACTCGACAGGAGGGTATGGCTACACCTTC. The rearrangement links TRBV7-2 to TRBJ1-2; D possibly corresponds to TRBD1 (6 bases). The germline V gene has CDR1 SGHTA and CDR2 FQGNSA. The CDR3 contains 14 residues. The V end was cut by 6 bases, the J end by 5 bases, with 16 bases between.

The chain is built from TRBV20-1 and TRBJ2-7; 7 positions match TRBD1. CDR1 and CDR2 from the germline V gene are DFQATT and SNEGSKA (reference sequence). The CDR3 extends over 15 amino acids. The trim removed 5 bases at V and 0 bases at J, leaving 10 bases unmatched. As DNA, the CDR3 is TGCAGTGCTCCTAAGCCGGGACAGCTCTCCTACGAGCAGTACTTC. Protein: CSAPKPGQLSYEQYF.

The chain has TRBV29-1 and TRBJ2-1; D unresolved. V dropped 0 bases and J dropped 9 bases, with 18 bases sitting between them. CDR3 length equals 15 residues. CDR1 and CDR2 from the germline V gene are SQVTM and ANQGSEA. CDR3 region: CSVEDRLETLVEQFF. CDR3 DNA sequence: TGCAGCGTTGAAGATCGCCTGGAGACTTTGGTTGAGCAGTTCTTC.

Turning to this clonotype: Just one base apart from a much larger clone, this may be a read error. CDR3 sequence: CAASRSGTPNEQFF. The CDR3 DNA sequence: TGTGCCGCCAGCAGATCCGGGACCCCAAATGAGCAGTTCTTC. This chain joins TRBV15 and TRBJ2-1; D could derive from TRBD1 or TRBD2 (5 bases each). The CDR3 length is 14 residues. CDR1 is LNHNV, CDR2 YYDKDF, per germline (reference sequence).

This rearrangement joins TRBV12-3 or TRBV12-4 to TRBJ1-2; D call uncertain. This CDR3 spans 15 amino acids. V was clipped by 1 base and J by 6 bases, with 15 bases between them. The DNA of the CDR3 is TGTGCCAGCAGTTTAGTGTTGAGGTCACGGGATGGCTACACCTTC. Translation: CASSLVLRSRDGYTF.

For this clonotype: This may come from a read error, since a much larger clone is one base off. The chain recombines TRBV3-1 with TRBJ2-7; 8 nucleotides align to TRBD1. CDR3 length: 15 residues. The germline V gene has CDR1 LGHDT and CDR2 YNNKEL (reference sequence). After removal of 7 bases from V and 0 bases from J, the junction contained 8 bases not matched to a gene. This CDR3 is CASNNGDRSSYEQYF. Here the CDR3 DNA reads TGTGCCAGCAACAATGGGGACAGGAGCTCCTACGAGCAGTACTTC.

V and J are TRBV7-9 and TRBJ2-3; D might be TRBD2 (6 bases). The CDR3 is 15 amino acids. The V gene lost 1 base and the J gene lost 10 bases, with 18 bases spanning the gap. The germline V gene has CDR1 SEHNR and CDR2 FQNEAQ (reference sequence). The CDR3 region has the DNA TGTGCCAGCAGCTTAGAAGGAGCAACTCGGGGGTCGCAGTATTTT. Protein sequence: CASSLEGATRGSQYF.

The chain carries TRBV7-2 and TRBJ2-1; 7 bases are shared with TRBD1. V shed 5 bases and J 0 bases; nucleotides not matched to a gene: 4. Germline CDR1 is SGHTA and CDR2 is FQGNSA. The CDR3 consists of 15 residues. The CDR3 coding sequence is TGTGCCAGCAGCAAGACAGGGAGCTCCTACAATGAGCAGTTCTTC. Residues: CASSKTGSSYNEQFF.

The count of this clonotype is one. V usage is TRBV25-1 and J usage is TRBJ2-3; D gene unclear. This CDR3 region has 14 residues. The germline V and J ends were trimmed by 3 bases and 1 base, with 8 bases remaining between them. Germline V lookup: CDR1 MGHDK, CDR2 SYGVNS. This CDR3 reads CASSEGRGTDTQYF. The CDR3 DNA sequence: TGTGCCAGCAGTGAGGGAAGAGGCACAGATACGCAGTATTTT. Filled out from reference TRBV25-1 and TRBJ2-3, the complete variable domain reads EADIYQTPRYLVIGTGKKITLECSQTMGHDKMYWYQQDPGMELHLIHYSYGVNSTEKGDLSSESTVSRIRTEHFPLTLESARPSHTSQYLCASSEGRGTDTQYFGPGTRLTVL.

The V call is TRBV6-2 or TRBV6-3, the J call TRBJ2-4; D might be TRBD1 (7 bases). Trimming pared 5 bases from V and 11 bases from J, leaving 19 bases between. Looked up from germline, CDR1 is MNHEY and CDR2 is SVGEGT. CDR3 length: 14 residues. This chain's CDR3 is CASSPPGGRTVQYF. The CDR3 region has the DNA TGTGCCAGCAGTCCCCCAGGGGGGAGGACAGTTCAGTACTTC.

Comments on this clonotype: At one end the junction does not follow the germline gene, possibly because of a read error. This chain joins TRBV20-1 and TRBJ1-2; D gene unclear. The CDR3 contains 14 residues. Per germline, CDR1 DFQATT and CDR2 SNEGSKA (reference sequence). The CDR3 region is CSARVRVANYGYAF. The CDR3 bases are TGCAGTGCTAGAGTAAGAGTAGCTAACTATGGCTACGCCTTC.

V and J are TRBV9 and TRBJ2-3; D gene ambiguous. Germline CDR1 reads SGDLS; CDR2 reads YYNGEE. The CDR3 is made up of 15 amino acids. Between the trimmed V and J ends, which lost 0 bases and 2 bases, there was a span of 10 bases. Written as DNA, the CDR3 is TGTGCCAGCAGCGTAGAGGCCCAGCCCACAGATACGCAGTATTTT. This codes for CASSVEAQPTDTQYF.

Regarding this clonotype: At one end the junction does not follow the germline gene, possibly because of a read error. V and J are TRBV19 and TRBJ2-7; D is ambiguous. The germline CDR1 and CDR2 sequences are LNHDA and SQIVND (reference sequence). There are 14 residues in the CDR3. CDR3 residues: CAGSKQYHSYEQYF. The CDR3 coding sequence is TGTGCCGGTAGTAAGCAGTATCACTCCTACGAGCAGTACTTC.